This entry features one T cell receptor beta chain sequence. Assay: immunoSEQ multiplex PCR; the TCRdb copy retains only in-frame clones and omits some. The sample carries around 87,000 clones, about 80% recorded once. The data derive from a study of blood T cell repertoires in COVID-19. Background on the study: Some COVID-19 samples were acute and others convalescent; all came from the United States, Italy and Spain. T cells, B-cell-depleted T cells, or PBMCs provided the cDNA or gDNA that served as material.

The V gene end was trimmed by 0 bases and the J gene end by 4 bases; junction bases not matched to a gene: 4. CDR3 length: 15 amino acids. Germline-derived CDR1 and CDR2 are SGHTS and YDEGEE. The sequenced sample consisted of peripheral blood. The sequence was obtained from a human donor in a cohort sampled during active COVID-19. The rearrangement joins TRBV5-8 to TRBJ1-3; 7 bases map to TRBD1. The CDR3 DNA follows: TGTGCCAGCAGCTTGGAACAGGGGATCGGAAACACCATATATTTT. Amino acid sequence: CASSLEQGIGNTIYF.